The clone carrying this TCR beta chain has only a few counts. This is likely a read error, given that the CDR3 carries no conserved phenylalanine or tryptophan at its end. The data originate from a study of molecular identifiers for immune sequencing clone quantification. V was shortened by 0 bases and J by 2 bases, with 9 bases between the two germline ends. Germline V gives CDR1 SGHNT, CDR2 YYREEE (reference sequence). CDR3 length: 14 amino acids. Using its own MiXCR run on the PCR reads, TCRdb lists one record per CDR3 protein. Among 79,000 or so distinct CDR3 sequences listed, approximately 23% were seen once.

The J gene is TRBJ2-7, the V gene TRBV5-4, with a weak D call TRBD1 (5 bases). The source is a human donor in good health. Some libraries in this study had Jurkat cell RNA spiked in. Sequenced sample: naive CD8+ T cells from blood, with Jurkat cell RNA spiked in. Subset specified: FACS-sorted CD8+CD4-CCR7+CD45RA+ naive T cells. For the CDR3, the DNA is TGTGCCAGCAGCTTGGACAGGTCCGCCTACGAGCAGTACTCC. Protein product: CASSLDRSAYEQYS.